This TCR beta chain was recovered during a study of tumor and adjacent non-tumor tissue in lung cancer. Overall study: Histology: about twelve adenocarcinoma, a couple of squamous cell carcinoma, 1 small cell lung cancer. Samples averaged around 4.2 million productive TCRbeta reads each. Study results and limitations: In normal lung, the top 100 clones were significantly more dominant than in tumor.

Of note for this clonotype: No antigen is known for it. A much more abundant neighbour one base away suggests this may be a read error.

No cell sorting was done before RNA was extracted from the tissue. More than 3 cm separated this lung sample from the edge of the tumor. Donors were chemotherapy-naive, newly diagnosed lung cancer surgical patients in China, August–late 2014. Germline lookup yields CDR1 MNHEY and CDR2 SVGEGT. The CDR3 is 14 residues long. The library came from three nested PCR rounds adapted from ARM-PCR protocols. TCRdb used MiXCR to reprocess the multiplex PCR reads, holding one entry per CDR3 protein. The sample includes approximately 80,000 distinct CDR3 sequences, roughly 80% seen only once; the top ten take 40% to 65%.

The rearrangement uses TRBV6-2 or TRBV6-3 and TRBJ1-5; D might be TRBD1 (6 bases). The TCR was taken from a man in his sixties with non-small cell lung cancer. Input material: distant non-tumor lung tissue. DNA of the CDR3: TGTGTCAGCACCAAAGGGGGATCGTATCAGCCCCAGCATTTT. Translating gives CVSTKGGSYQPQHF.